This TCR beta chain was sequenced for a study of shared clonotypes between healthy human individuals. The overall study: Three plates each covered CD4 naive and memory; CD8 naive two, CD8 memory one. Study observations and caveats: The expectation was that sequencing depth would affect clonotype sharing among donors. Limitation of the genetic and exposure-history diversity represented came from the few donors.

Note on this clone: Its antigen is still unknown.

The table came from immunoSEQ multiplex PCR; TCRdb's copy has only in-frame clones and leaves some out. The sample holds approximately 600,000 clones, around 96% seen once. Naive CD8 cells were CD45RO-negative, positively selected for CCR7, excluding terminally differentiated effector memory CD45RA+ cells. Input material: naive CD8+ T cells sorted from blood. This TCR came from a woman aged 25 to 45 in good health.

CDR3 bases: TGTGCCAGCAGCTTGAATTTCGCGTCGACAGGTCCTACCGGGGAGCTGTTTTTT. Protein product: CASSLNFASTGPTGELFF. This chain uses TRBV5-6 with TRBJ2-2; D perhaps matches TRBD1 (6 bases). The germline CDR1 and CDR2 sequences are SGHDT and YYEEEE. The length of the CDR3 is 18 residues. V was trimmed by 1 base and J by 5 bases, leaving 21 bases between them.